A single TCR beta chain is shown here with its context. Its specificity is not known. The V gene's germline CDR1 is SGHRS and CDR2 YFSETQ. V gave up 2 bases and J gave up 7 bases, with 13 bases separating them. This CDR3 has 14 amino acids. This specimen comes from a study of T cells in Graves' hyperthyroidism and ophthalmopathy. The authors obtained PBMCs from about 9.5 ml of fresh peripheral blood. Amplified TCR beta CDR3 regions came from RNA transcripts. TCR CDR3 regions were first amplified by RT-PCR with HTBI primers. One entry per CDR3 protein results from TCRdb running MiXCR on the multiplex PCR reads. The repertoire holds roughly 720,000 distinct CDR3 sequences, with approximately 15% as singletons. Study-wide results and limits: In validation, the model predicted ophthalmopathy. These predictions came a median about 6.5 months before onset. In blood, most of the thyroid clonotypes expanded above 0.001 were also present.

The gene calls are TRBV5-1 and TRBJ2-1; D might be TRBD2 (6 bases). What was sequenced was blood. The sequence derives from a man aged 50-60 years with Graves' hyperthyroidism. The DNA of the CDR3 is TGCGCCAGCAGCTTAACGGGAGTGGGGAATGAGCAGTTCTTC. Translated: CASSLTGVGNEQFF.